This TCR beta chain was documented in a study of cytomegalovirus exposure and HLA in healthy donors. This clone was observed a handful of times. Its target is unknown. The CDR3 is 15 amino acids. J gave up 3 bases and V 0 bases, and 4 bases lay outside the gene matches. CDR1 is MNHEY, CDR2 SVGAGI, per germline. The PCR employed 60 Vbeta primers together with 13 Jbeta primers. Repertoires were generated with immunoSEQ multiplex PCR, while TCRdb's copy carries only in-frame clones and drops some. The sample has about 140,000 clones; around 75% are singletons. Study conclusions and caveats: Analyzed later, most CMV-associated TCR beta chains appeared HLA-restricted.

This chain links TRBV6-5 with TRBJ1-1; 7 nucleotides align to TRBD1. The TCR comes from a female donor in good health and CMV-seronegative. The sequenced sample was PBMCs. CDR3 nucleotide sequence: TGTGCCAGCAGTTACTCGGCCAGGGGGGACACTGAAGCTTTCTTT. Residues: CASSYSARGDTEAFF.